This entry features one T cell receptor (beta chain) sequence. The antigen is not known. Assay used: immunoSEQ multiplex PCR; TCRdb lists only in-frame clones, some missing. The sample includes 85,000 to 90,000 clones, 80% to 90% of them seen just once. This record comes from a study of siplizumab effects on memory and regulatory T cells. Notes on the study in general: It seemed that naive T cells were more diverse than memory cells and were major contributors to the alloresponse. Fewer alloreactive sequences mapped to unstimulated CD4+ memory cells under siplizumab. Of the alloreactive clones, only a minor fraction mapped to unstimulated subsets.

This clonotype was obtained from a human donor in good health. Sequences were obtained from CD4+ T cells sorted from blood.

The CDR3 loop is CASSPPVRDRVSHEQYF. In DNA, the CDR3 is TGTGCCAGCAGCCCCCCCGTCCGGGACAGGGTTTCCCACGAGCAGTACTTC. V and J are TRBV7-8 and TRBJ2-7; 9 bases fit TRBD1. The CDR3 is 17 amino acids. Germline CDR1 is SGHVS and CDR2 is FQNEAQ. The J segment lost 5 bases and the V segment lost 5 bases, leaving 16 bases of the junction unmatched.